This T cell receptor (beta chain) emerged from a study of T-cell memory formation after mild COVID-19. Study background: TCR clusters were mostly donor specific. Overall study findings and caveats: Nothing showed for sure that second-wave clones peaking on day 37 were SARS-CoV-2 specific.

V shed 1 base and J 4 bases; nucleotides not matched to a gene: 0. Germline assignment: CDR1 MNHEY and CDR2 SVGAGI. This CDR3 comprises 15 residues. cDNA libraries for TCR alpha and TCR beta, carrying sample barcodes and UMIs, came from 5'RACE with constant-segment primers. TCRdb re-derived calls from the 5' RACE reads in MiXCR, one entry per CDR3 protein. The sample yields 110,000 or so distinct CDR3 sequences, 22% seen once. This clonotype was recorded a few times. What it binds is unknown. This sequence joins TRBV6-5 and TRBJ2-1; the match to TRBD1 covers 11 bases. The sequenced sample consisted of PBMCs or a T cell subset sorted from them (not recorded which). The TCR was taken from a man younger than 35 who had mild COVID-19 (a few samples of this study predate the infection). Cell type and time point are not known. Here the CDR3 reads CASSYWDRGYNEQFF. DNA of the CDR3: TGTGCCAGCAGTTACTGGGACAGGGGGTACAATGAGCAGTTCTTC.